The 5 T cell receptor beta chains presented below share a single source sample, sequenced in a study of CD4 T cells in relation to SARS-CoV-2 and coronaviruses. Using immunoSEQ multiplex PCR, the repertoire was profiled, and TCRdb retains in-frame clones only, with some absent. The sample carries nearly 70,000 clones, roughly 93% recorded once. CD4+ T cells from unexposed donors were obtained before the COVID-19 pandemic (2011-2018). Sequencing was carried out using naive CD4+ T cells from PBMCs. The subset: naive CD4+ T cells isolated by negative enrichment. These receptors were taken from a human donor in good health.

The chain carries TRBV4-2 and TRBJ1-1; D unclear. Germline loops: CDR1 LGHNA, CDR2 YNFKEQ. This CDR3 is built from 18 residues. The germline V and J ends were trimmed by 0 bases and 0 bases, with 17 bases remaining between them. CDR3: CASSQDSPRGWLNTEAFF. CDR3 in DNA: TGTGCCAGCAGCCAAGATTCCCCCCGTGGGTGGTTGAACACTGAAGCTTTCTTT.

The rearrangement links TRBV28 to TRBJ1-2, with TRBD1 matching over 11 bases. The CDR3 spans 13 residues. V lost 10 bases and J lost 2; bases outside the gene matches: 3. Germline V CDR1 and CDR2: MDHEN, SYDVKM. CDR3 in amino acids: CATWDRGNYGYTF. The CDR3 DNA is TGTGCCACCTGGGACAGGGGGAACTATGGCTACACCTTC.

This chain joins TRBV6-5 and TRBJ1-2; D perhaps matches TRBD1 (5 bases). The CDR3 length is 14 residues. CDR1 and CDR2 (germline): MNHEY, SVGAGI. Trimming removed 2 bases from V and 1 base from J, with 8 bases in between. The chain's CDR3 is CASSYRGVNYGYTF. As DNA, the CDR3 is TGTGCCAGCAGTTACAGGGGCGTTAACTATGGCTACACCTTC.

This rearrangement joins TRBV24-1 to TRBJ2-2; perhaps TRBD2 as D (5 bases). Trimming pared 3 bases from V and 7 bases from J, leaving 14 bases between. Germline V gene lookup returns CDR1 KGHDR and CDR2 SFDVKD. This CDR3 contains 15 residues. CDR3 coding DNA: TGTGCCACCAGTGATGCGCCGTCGGGGATCGGGGAGCTGTTTTTT. It yields the protein CATSDAPSGIGELFF.

This rearrangement joins TRBV7-8 to TRBJ1-3, with 9 bases identical to TRBD1. Germline values: CDR1 SGHVS, CDR2 FQNEAQ. Trimming cost V 5 bases and J 5 bases; bases outside gene matches: 4. The CDR3 sequence is 14 residues long. The CDR3 region is CASSLDRGRNTIYF. The CDR3 DNA is TGTGCCAGCAGCCTGGACAGGGGAAGAAACACCATATATTTT.